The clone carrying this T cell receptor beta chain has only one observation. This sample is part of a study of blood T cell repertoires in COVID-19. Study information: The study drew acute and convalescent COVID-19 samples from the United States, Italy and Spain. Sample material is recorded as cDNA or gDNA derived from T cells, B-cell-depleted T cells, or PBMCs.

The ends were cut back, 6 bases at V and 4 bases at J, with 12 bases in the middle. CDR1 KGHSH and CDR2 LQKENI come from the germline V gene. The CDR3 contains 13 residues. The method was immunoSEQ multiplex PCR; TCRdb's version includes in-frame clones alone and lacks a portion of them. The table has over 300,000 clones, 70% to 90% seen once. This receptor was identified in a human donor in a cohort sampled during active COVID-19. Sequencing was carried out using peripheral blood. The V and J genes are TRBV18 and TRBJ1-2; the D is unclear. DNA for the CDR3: TGTGCCAGCTCCCCCCAGGATTTCTATGGCTACACCTTC. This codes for CASSPQDFYGYTF.